This T cell receptor beta chain derives from a study of post-analysis software for immune sequencing data. Across the study: As for disease course, relapsing-remitting, secondary progressive and progressive-relapsing multiple sclerosis were all included.

Regarding the study as a whole: Roughly five TRBV segments appeared more often in patients than in controls, and TRBV5-6, TRBV5-1 and TRBV20-1 were among these. Relative to controls, patients with multiple sclerosis showed significantly lower normalized Chao1 diversity. Strong co-clustering by F measure was evident for samples that had been prepared in the same batch.

With 4 bases removed from V and 4 bases from J, the gap between germline ends came to 8 bases. The CDR3 is 13 residues long. Regarding this clonotype: The antigen remains unidentified.

Tagging with unique molecular identifiers was a feature of the TCR beta cDNA libraries. Each batch of roughly 1 to 11 million T cells produced around 460,000 cDNA molecules. One entry per CDR3 protein, called by TCRdb with MiXCR from the PCR reads. The top ten clones hold under 5.5% of a sample with about 260,000 distinct CDR3 sequences, less than 40% of them seen once. This clonotype originated in a girl between 5 and 17 years old with multiple sclerosis. This chain joins TRBV12-3 or TRBV12-4 and TRBJ2-1; D gene ambiguous. Sequences were obtained from blood. The CDR3 sequence: CASSSPNYNEQFF. CDR3 sequence (DNA): TGTGCCAGCAGTTCCCCCAATTACAATGAGCAGTTCTTC.